This record looks at one T cell receptor beta chain sequence and its context. Per the original data handling: From reference gene primer amplification, estimates of nucleated cell counts were derived. Profiling relied on immunoSEQ multiplex PCR, and the TCRdb table lists in-frame clones only, not all of them. V, J and clone size are those of that table, while D and trimming were read from the DNA. The table has about 22,000 clones, around 89% seen once; the top ten hold 25%. This entry is derived from a study of blood T cell repertoires in COVID-19. Looking at the study overall: Researchers got acute and convalescent COVID-19 samples from the United States, Italy and Spain. PBMCs, B-cell-depleted T cells, or T cells were the source of the cDNA or gDNA that made up the material.

The receptor was derived from a human donor with active COVID-19. The donor label of this sample is uncertain. Sample: peripheral blood.

The CDR3 coding sequence is TGTGCCAGCAGTTTCTCGGCCTCGGGCGGGGAGCTGTTTTTT. This encodes CASSFSASGGELFF. The V call is TRBV28, the J call TRBJ2-2; D remains ambiguous. V was pared by 3 bases and J by 7 bases, with 12 bases between. Per the germline V gene, CDR1 is MDHEN and CDR2 is SYDVKM. The CDR3 has 14 residues.